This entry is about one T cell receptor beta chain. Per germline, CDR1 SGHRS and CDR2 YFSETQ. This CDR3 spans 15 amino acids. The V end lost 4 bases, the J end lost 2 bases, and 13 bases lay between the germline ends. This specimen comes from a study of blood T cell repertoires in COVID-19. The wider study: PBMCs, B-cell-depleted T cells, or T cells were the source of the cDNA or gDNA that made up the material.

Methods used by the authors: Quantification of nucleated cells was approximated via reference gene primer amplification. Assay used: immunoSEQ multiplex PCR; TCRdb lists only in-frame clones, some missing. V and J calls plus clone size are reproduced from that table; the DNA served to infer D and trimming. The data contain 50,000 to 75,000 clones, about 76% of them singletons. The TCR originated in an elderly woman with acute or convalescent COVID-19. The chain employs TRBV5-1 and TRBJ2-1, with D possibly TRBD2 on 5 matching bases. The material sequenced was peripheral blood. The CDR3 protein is CASSRSGFPYNEQFF. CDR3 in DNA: TGCGCCAGCAGCCGAAGCGGATTCCCCTACAATGAGCAGTTCTTC.